One and the same sample provided the 25 T cell receptor beta chains below, sequenced in a study of CD8+CD57+ T cells in acquired aplastic anemia. Using genomic DNA as the template, TCR beta VDJ and CDR3 profiling was carried out. TCRdb independently ran MiXCR on the reads; one entry per CDR3 protein. This sample has roughly 240,000 distinct CDR3 sequences, with more than 40% found just once. In patients chosen for sequencing, flow cytometry had shown CD8+CD57+ cell expansion. Sequencing was carried out using sorted CD4+, CD8+, or CD8+CD57+ T cells (not recorded which) from PBMCs. All receptors come from a human donor with aplastic anemia.

This clonotype was counted at least ten times. The V call is TRBV6-5, the J call TRBJ1-2; D is perhaps TRBD1 (5 bases). This CDR3 is built from 15 residues. Germline V gene lookup returns CDR1 MNHEY and CDR2 SVGAGI. Trimming left V 2 bases short and J 1 base short, with 11 bases between. The CDR3 nucleotides read TGTGCCAGCAGTTACGTGCAGGGAAATAACTATGGCTACACCTTC. Translation: CASSYVQGNNYGYTF.

This clonotype has just a few counts. The CDR3 sequence: CSVSRGQGDTQYF. As DNA, the CDR3 is TGCAGCGTTTCTAGGGGGCAGGGAGATACGCAGTATTTT. The chain has TRBV29-1 and TRBJ2-3, with 7 bases identical to TRBD1. This CDR3 region has 13 residues. V dropped 5 bases and J dropped 5; count of bases not matched to a gene: 7. Germline CDR1 SQVTM, CDR2 ANQGSEA.

J is TRBJ2-2 and V is TRBV4-3; the D is unclear. The V end was cut by 1 base, the J end by 9 bases, with 3 bases between. Germline CDR1 and CDR2: LGHNA and YSLEER. The CDR3 has 11 amino acids. Written as DNA, the CDR3 is TGCGCCAGCAGCCAAGGGAGGGAGCTGTTTTTT. Protein: CASSQGRELFF.

This chain uses TRBV7-2 with TRBJ2-7; TRBD2 might be the D (5 bases). Germline V lookup: CDR1 SGHTA, CDR2 FQGNSA. This CDR3 is built from 15 residues. Trimming removed 2 bases from V and 0 bases from J, with 11 bases in between. Here the CDR3 DNA reads TGTGCCAGCAGCTTAATGGGGAGTAGCTCCTACGAGCAGTACTTC. It yields the protein CASSLMGSSSYEQYF.

This chain links TRBV6-5 with TRBJ1-3; D is perhaps TRBD1 (6 bases). The CDR3 loop spans 16 amino acids. Deletions cut 5 bases from V and 2 bases from J, with 16 bases between. CDR1 and CDR2 (germline): MNHEY, SVGAGI. The CDR3, as DNA: TGTGCCAGCAGTCGGGACACCCTGGAGGCTGGAAACACCATATATTTT. It is translated as CASSRDTLEAGNTIYF.

This clonotype was seen a few times. The chain combines TRBV4-2 with TRBJ1-3; D gene unclear. There are 14 residues in the CDR3. Per germline, CDR1 LGHNA and CDR2 YNFKEQ. With 5 bases removed from V and 4 bases from J, the gap between germline ends came to 12 bases. The CDR3 protein is CASSLDPWGNTIYF. Written as DNA, the CDR3 is TGTGCCAGCAGCTTGGATCCATGGGGAAACACCATATATTTT.

J is TRBJ2-3 and V is TRBV29-1, with TRBD1 identical over 9 bases. V shed 7 bases, J shed 3 bases, and the junction held 14 bases outside the gene matches. The CDR3 is made up of 16 amino acids. CDR1 and CDR2 from the germline V gene are SQVTM and ANQGSEA. The CDR3: CSARTGEGRRTDTQYF. CDR3 DNA: TGCAGCGCTCGGACAGGGGAGGGACGTAGGACAGATACGCAGTATTTT.

This clonotype was seen only a few times. The CDR3 coding sequence is TGTGCCAGCAGCCATCGGGACAGAACCTACGAGCAGTACTTC. This translates into CASSHRDRTYEQYF. The V and J genes are TRBV3-1 and TRBJ2-7; TRBD1 matches at 7 bases. Trimming cost V 3 bases and J 2 bases; bases outside gene matches: 4. The V gene's germline CDR1 is LGHDT and CDR2 YNNKEL (reference sequence). The CDR3 extends over 14 amino acids.

This clonotype has a count of ten or more. The chain employs TRBV6-5 and TRBJ2-3; 8 bases are a match to TRBD2. Trimming took 6 bases from V and 6 from J; bases not matched to a gene: 8. Germline V lookup: CDR1 MNHEY, CDR2 SVGAGI. CDR3 size: 14 residues. In DNA, the CDR3 is TGTGCCAGCAGACCTAGCGGGTCGACGGATACGCAGTATTTT. Residues: CASRPSGSTDTQYF.

Many counts were recorded for this clonotype. The chain has TRBV4-1 and TRBJ1-6, with 8 bases identical to TRBD1. V lost 7 bases, J lost 8 bases, and 4 bases stayed unmatched. The CDR3 is made up of 13 amino acids. Looked up from germline, CDR1 is MGHRA and CDR2 is YSYEKL. The CDR3 protein is CASTGQGDSPLHF. In DNA form, the CDR3 reads TGCGCCAGCACCGGACAGGGAGATTCACCCCTCCACTTT.

The chain carries TRBV25-1 and TRBJ1-2, with 10 bases identical to TRBD1. Germline V gene lookup returns CDR1 MGHDK and CDR2 SYGVNS. The length of the CDR3 is 13 residues. With 11 bases clipped from V and 8 bases from J, the junction kept 11 bases outside the gene matches. The CDR3 DNA follows: TGTGCCTCCACCTCTGGGACAGGGGAGGGCTACACCTTC. Amino acid sequence: CASTSGTGEGYTF.

V gene TRBV12-3 or TRBV12-4 combines with J gene TRBJ2-7; a possible D gene is TRBD1 (5 bases). The CDR3 covers 12 residues. V was clipped by 3 bases and J by 7 bases, with 10 bases between them. This CDR3 reads CASSLGQGEQYF. Here the CDR3 DNA reads TGTGCCAGCAGTTTGGGGCAGGGAGAGCAGTACTTC.

V gene TRBV12-3 or TRBV12-4 combines with J gene TRBJ1-2; the D is unclear. The V and J ends lost 4 bases and 4 bases respectively, with 10 bases between them. This CDR3 is 13 amino acids long. CDR3 residues: CASSYRTSYGYTF. The CDR3 DNA follows: TGTGCCAGCAGTTATAGGACCTCCTATGGCTACACCTTC.

The chain uses TRBV25-1 and TRBJ1-2, with D perhaps TRBD1 (5 bases). This CDR3 comprises 13 residues. Germline CDR1 MGHDK, CDR2 SYGVNS. V was cut by 8 bases and J by 4 bases, with 14 bases left in between. The CDR3 loop is CASGRGFGYGYTF. In DNA, the CDR3 is TGTGCCAGCGGGAGGGGATTTGGCTATGGCTACACCTTC.

This clonotype was counted between two and nine times. The chain has TRBV20-1 and TRBJ2-7; D possibly matches TRBD1 or TRBD2 (5 bases each). This CDR3 is built from 15 residues. Trimming cost V 0 bases and J 2 bases, with 14 bases left between them. Germline V gene lookup returns CDR1 DFQATT and CDR2 SNEGSKA (reference sequence). CDR3 region: CSARDSGTRAYEQYF. The CDR3 DNA is TGCAGTGCTAGAGATTCGGGAACCAGGGCCTACGAGCAGTACTTC.

Comments on this clonotype: The junction shows a germline mismatch at one end, possibly a read error. V is TRBV10-3 and J is TRBJ2-3; D is unresolved. Germline V lookup: CDR1 ENHRY, CDR2 SYGVKD. This CDR3 has 13 amino acids. The CDR3 coding sequence is TGTGCCATCCGTGATAGCCTCACAGATACGCAGTATTTT. The encoded protein is CAIRDSLTDTQYF.

The V call is TRBV7-9, the J call TRBJ2-1; no clear D gene. V was cut by 5 bases and J by 0 bases, with 11 bases left in between. Germline V gene data show CDR1 as SEHNR and CDR2 as FQNEAQ (reference sequence). This CDR3 has 15 amino acids. The CDR3 loop is CASSRKESSYNEQFF. As DNA, the CDR3 is TGTGCCAGCAGCCGCAAGGAGAGCTCCTACAATGAGCAGTTCTTC.

A word on this clonotype: Since a much larger clone is just one base distant, this may be a read error. The chain combines TRBV4-1 with TRBJ1-5, with D uncertain. V was clipped by 0 bases and J by 4 bases, with 13 bases between them. This CDR3 has 16 residues. CDR1 MGHRA and CDR2 YSYEKL come from the germline V gene. The CDR3 nucleotides are TGCGCCAGCAGCCAAGACAGGCAGGAACCTAATCAGCCCCAGCATTTT. This encodes CASSQDRQEPNQPQHF.

At least ten counts were recorded for this clonotype. The chain joins TRBV7-9 to TRBJ2-7; 7 bases are a match to TRBD1. The germline V gene has CDR1 SEHNR and CDR2 FQNEAQ (reference sequence). The CDR3 spans 13 residues. J lost 5 bases, V lost 2 bases, and 3 bases had no gene match. CDR3 residues: CASSLRGTDEQYF. In DNA, the CDR3 is TGTGCCAGCAGCTTAAGAGGGACAGACGAGCAGTACTTC.

V is TRBV7-2 and J is TRBJ2-5, with TRBD2 matching over 12 bases. V lost 6 bases to trimming and J lost 4 bases; unmatched junction nucleotides: 6. CDR3 length: 15 amino acids. Germline V gene lookup returns CDR1 SGHTA and CDR2 FQGNSA. CDR3 DNA: TGTGCCAGCAGTGCTAGCGGGGGGGCCAGAGAGACCCAGTACTTC. It translates to CASSASGGARETQYF.

This clonotype was counted only a few times. This may arise from a read error, as a much more abundant clone is one base away. No conserved phenylalanine or tryptophan is present at the end of the CDR3, so a read error is the likely explanation. V and J are TRBV12-3 or TRBV12-4 and TRBJ1-1; D ambiguous. CDR3 length: 12 amino acids. The V gene lost 2 bases and the J gene lost 4 bases, with 5 bases spanning the gap. CDR3 nucleotide sequence: TGTGCCAGCAGTTTAAGTATCACTGAAGCTTTCCTT. Its translation: CASSLSITEAFL.

This chain connects TRBV20-1 to TRBJ2-2, with TRBD2 identical over 8 bases. The CDR3 is 13 residues long. Germline V CDR1 and CDR2: DFQATT, SNEGSKA (reference sequence). After removal of 6 bases from V and 4 bases from J, the junction contained 4 bases not matched to a gene. CDR3 DNA: TGCAGTGCCGGGACTAGTTTCACCGGGGAGCTGTTTTTT. Protein product: CSAGTSFTGELFF.

This clonotype was picked up one time. A much larger clonotype is one base distant, so this may be a read error. V and J are TRBV9 and TRBJ2-6, with TRBD2 matching 7 bases. The CDR3 is made up of 12 amino acids. CDR1 and CDR2 from the germline V gene are SGDLS and YYNGEE. The J segment lost 15 bases and the V segment lost 5 bases, leaving 8 bases of the junction unmatched. The CDR3 here is CASRGATSALTF. DNA of the CDR3: TGTGCCAGCAGAGGGGCAACTAGCGCCCTGACTTTC.

V usage is TRBV5-1 and J usage is TRBJ2-2, with unresolved D. This CDR3 comprises 15 residues. Per the germline V gene, CDR1 is SGHRS and CDR2 is YFSETQ. Trimming pared 0 bases from V and 4 bases from J, leaving 10 bases between. CDR3 sequence reads: CASSLDSLGTGELFF. CDR3 nucleotides: TGCGCCAGCAGCTTGGACAGCCTGGGCACCGGGGAGCTGTTTTTT.

There are many counts of this clonotype. The chain is built from TRBV9 and TRBJ1-4; D is uncertain. Trimming took 4 bases from V and 4 from J, leaving 14 bases between them. There are 15 residues in the CDR3. The germline V gene has CDR1 SGDLS and CDR2 YYNGEE. CDR3 sequence (DNA): TGTGCCAGCAGCCCAGAGGGCAGGCTTAATGAAAAACTGTTTTTT. It is translated as CASSPEGRLNEKLFF.